Listed here is a single T cell receptor beta chain. Germline CDR1 is KGHDR and CDR2 is SFDVKD. The CDR3 runs to 15 residues. V was trimmed by 3 bases and J by 0 bases, leaving 11 bases between them. The data were taken from a study of CD4 T cells in relation to SARS-CoV-2 and coronaviruses. Using immunoSEQ multiplex PCR, the repertoire was profiled, and TCRdb retains in-frame clones only, with some absent. The sample includes around 62,000 clones, 94% of them seen just once. CD4+ T cells from unexposed donors were obtained before the COVID-19 pandemic (2011-2018). V is TRBV24-1 and J is TRBJ2-7; possible D gene TRBD2, 6 bases. This receptor was obtained from a human donor in good health. Sequencing used naive CD4+ T cells from PBMCs. Subset specified: naive CD4+ T cells isolated by negative enrichment. This CDR3 reads CATSDASERSYEQYF. The DNA for the CDR3 is TGTGCCACCAGTGATGCTAGCGAGCGCTCCTACGAGCAGTACTTC.